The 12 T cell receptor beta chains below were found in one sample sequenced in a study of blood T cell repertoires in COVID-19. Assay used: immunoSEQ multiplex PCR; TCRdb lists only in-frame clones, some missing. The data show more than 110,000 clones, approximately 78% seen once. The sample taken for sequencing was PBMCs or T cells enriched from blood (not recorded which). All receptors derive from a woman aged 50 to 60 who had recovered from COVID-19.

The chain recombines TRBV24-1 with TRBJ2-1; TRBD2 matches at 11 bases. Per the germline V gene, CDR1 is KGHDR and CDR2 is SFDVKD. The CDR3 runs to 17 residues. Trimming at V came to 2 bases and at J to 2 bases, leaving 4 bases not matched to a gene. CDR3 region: CATSDSSGGNPYNEQFF. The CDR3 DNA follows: TGTGCCACCAGTGATTCTAGCGGGGGGAACCCCTACAATGAGCAGTTCTTC.

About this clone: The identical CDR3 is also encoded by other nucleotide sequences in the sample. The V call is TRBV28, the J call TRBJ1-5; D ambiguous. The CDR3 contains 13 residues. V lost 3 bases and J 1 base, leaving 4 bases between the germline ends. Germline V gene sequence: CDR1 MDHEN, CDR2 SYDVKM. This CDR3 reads CASSFRSNQPQHF. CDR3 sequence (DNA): TGTGCCAGCAGTTTCAGGAGCAATCAGCCCCAGCATTTT.

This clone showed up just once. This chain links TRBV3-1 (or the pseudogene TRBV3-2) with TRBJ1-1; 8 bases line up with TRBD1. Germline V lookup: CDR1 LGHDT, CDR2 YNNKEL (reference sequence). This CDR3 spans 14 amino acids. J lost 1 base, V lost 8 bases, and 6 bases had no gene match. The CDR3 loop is CASVPDRANTEAFF. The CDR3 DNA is TGTGCCAGCGTGCCGGACAGGGCGAACACTGAAGCTTTCTTT.

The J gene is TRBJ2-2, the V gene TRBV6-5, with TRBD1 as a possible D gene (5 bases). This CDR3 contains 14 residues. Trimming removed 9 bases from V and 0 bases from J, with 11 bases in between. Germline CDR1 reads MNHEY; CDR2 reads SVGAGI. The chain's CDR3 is CASSGRANTGELFF. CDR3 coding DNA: TGTGCCAGTTCAGGCAGGGCGAACACCGGGGAGCTGTTTTTT.

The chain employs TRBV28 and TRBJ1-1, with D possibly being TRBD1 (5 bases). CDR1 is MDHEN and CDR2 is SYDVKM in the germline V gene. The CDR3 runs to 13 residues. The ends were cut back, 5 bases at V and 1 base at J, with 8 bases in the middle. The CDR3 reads CASSLGQNTEAFF. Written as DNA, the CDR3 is TGTGCCAGCAGTCTAGGACAGAACACTGAAGCTTTCTTT. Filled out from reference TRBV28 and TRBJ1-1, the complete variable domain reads DVKVTQSSRYLVKRTGEKVFLECVQDMDHENMFWYRQDPGLGLRLIYFSYDVKMKEKGDIPEGYSVSREKKERFSLILESASTNQTSMYLCASSLGQNTEAFFGQGTRLTVV.

In nucleotides, the CDR3 is TGCGCCAGCAGCGGGACACAGGGGGCCTACGAGCAGTACTTC. Translating gives CASSGTQGAYEQYF. The chain combines TRBV5-1 with TRBJ2-7; the match to TRBD1 covers 8 bases. Germline V gene data show CDR1 as SGHRS and CDR2 as YFSETQ. The J segment lost 2 bases and the V segment lost 4 bases, leaving 5 bases of the junction unmatched. This CDR3 has 14 amino acids.

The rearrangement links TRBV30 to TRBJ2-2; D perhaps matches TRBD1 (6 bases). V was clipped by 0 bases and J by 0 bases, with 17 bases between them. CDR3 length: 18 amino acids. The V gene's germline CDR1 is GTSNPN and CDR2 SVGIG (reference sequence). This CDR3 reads CAWSVWTGQKPNTGELFF. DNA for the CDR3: TGTGCCTGGAGTGTTTGGACGGGACAAAAGCCGAACACCGGGGAGCTGTTTTTT.

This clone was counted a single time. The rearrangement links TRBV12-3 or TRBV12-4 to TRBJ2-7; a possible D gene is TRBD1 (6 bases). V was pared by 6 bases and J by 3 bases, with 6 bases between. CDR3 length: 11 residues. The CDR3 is CASRQGYEQYF. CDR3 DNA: TGTGCCAGCAGACAGGGCTACGAGCAGTACTTC.

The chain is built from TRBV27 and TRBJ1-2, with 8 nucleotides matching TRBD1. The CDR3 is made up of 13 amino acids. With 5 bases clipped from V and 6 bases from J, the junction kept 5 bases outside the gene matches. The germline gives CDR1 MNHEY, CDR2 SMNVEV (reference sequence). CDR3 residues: CASSALQGDGYTF. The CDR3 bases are TGTGCCAGCAGTGCCCTACAGGGGGATGGCTACACCTTC.

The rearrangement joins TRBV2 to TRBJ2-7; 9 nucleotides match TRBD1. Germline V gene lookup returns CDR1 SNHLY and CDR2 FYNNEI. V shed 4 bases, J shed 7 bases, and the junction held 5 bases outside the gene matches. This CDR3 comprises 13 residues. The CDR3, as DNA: TGTGCCAGCAGTGGGACAGGGGCCCTAGAGCAGTACTTC. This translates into CASSGTGALEQYF.

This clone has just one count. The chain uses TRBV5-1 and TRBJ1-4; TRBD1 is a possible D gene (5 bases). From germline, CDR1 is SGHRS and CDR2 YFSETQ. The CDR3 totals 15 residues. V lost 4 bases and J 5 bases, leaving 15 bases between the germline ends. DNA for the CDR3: TGCGCCAGCAGCACCGAGGCAGGGTTGAATGAAAAACTGTTTTTT. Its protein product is CASSTEAGLNEKLFF.

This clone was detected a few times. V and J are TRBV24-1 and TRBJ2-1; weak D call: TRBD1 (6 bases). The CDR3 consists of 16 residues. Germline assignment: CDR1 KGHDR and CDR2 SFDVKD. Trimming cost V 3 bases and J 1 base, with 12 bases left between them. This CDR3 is CATSDRDRWSYNEQFF. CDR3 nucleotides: TGTGCCACCAGTGATCGCGACAGGTGGTCCTACAATGAGCAGTTCTTC.